Each of the 15 T cell receptor beta chains below was sequenced from the same sample in a study of T cell responses to AZD1222 COVID-19 vaccine. Here immunoSEQ multiplex PCR was the method, and the copy in TCRdb shows in-frame clones only, minus some. The sample carries over 140,000 clones, 80% to 95% recorded once. The sequences come from peripheral blood, collected 28 days after the second AZD1222 dose. Receptors were obtained from an adult who received the AZD1222 COVID-19 vaccine.

The chain joins TRBV29-1 to TRBJ1-1; possibly TRBD1 for D (6 bases). V was cut by 7 bases and J by 2 bases, with 17 bases left in between. CDR3 size: 14 residues. CDR1 and CDR2 (germline): SQVTM, ANQGSEA. This CDR3 reads CSALAGTTNTEAFF. The CDR3 DNA reads TGCAGCGCCCTAGCCGGGACAACTAACACTGAAGCTTTCTTT.

The chain's CDR3 is CASRLATGLTSYSGANVLTF. Here the CDR3 DNA reads TGTGCCAGCAGGCTAGCCACGGGACTGACCTCCTACTCTGGGGCCAACGTCCTGACTTTC. The rearrangement uses TRBV28 and TRBJ2-6; D possibly corresponds to TRBD2 (6 bases). The CDR3 is 20 amino acids. Germline V gene data show CDR1 as MDHEN and CDR2 as SYDVKM. Between the trimmed V and J ends, which lost 6 bases and 0 bases, there was a span of 24 bases.

The chain recombines TRBV28 with TRBJ2-1; the D gene is possibly TRBD2 (6 bases). From germline, CDR1 is MDHEN and CDR2 SYDVKM. The V end lost 4 bases, the J end lost 0 bases, and 10 bases lay between the germline ends. The CDR3 extends over 15 amino acids. CDR3 region: CASSSSESSYNEQFF. CDR3 coding DNA: TGTGCCAGCAGTTCTAGCGAGAGCTCCTACAATGAGCAGTTCTTC.

This chain links TRBV14 with TRBJ1-6; 9 positions match TRBD1. The V gene's germline CDR1 is SGHDN and CDR2 FVKESK. The V segment lost 1 base and the J segment 10 bases; nucleotides outside the gene matches: 5. The CDR3 runs 15 residues. CDR3 nucleotide sequence: TGTGCCAGCAGCCAAGGGGGGACAGGGATGTCACCCCTCCACTTT. This encodes CASSQGGTGMSPLHF.

The CDR3 sequence is CASSLTPGQGAYGYTF. CDR3 in DNA: TGTGCCAGCAGTTTGACTCCGGGACAGGGTGCCTATGGCTACACCTTC. The chain carries TRBV9 and TRBJ1-2; 9 nucleotides match TRBD1. Germline V gene sequence: CDR1 SGDLS, CDR2 YYNGEE. The CDR3 is 16 residues long. With V trimmed by 5 bases and J by 4 bases, 12 bases remained unmatched.

The gene calls are TRBV7-2 and TRBJ1-6, with D hard to call. With 4 bases removed from V and 10 bases from J, the gap between germline ends came to 11 bases. From germline, CDR1 is SGHTA and CDR2 FQGNSA. The CDR3 sequence is 13 residues long. CDR3 DNA: TGTGCCAGCAGCTCTCGCGGAGGATCACCCCTCCACTTT. Translating it yields CASSSRGGSPLHF.

The V call is TRBV7-9, the J call TRBJ1-1; D gene uncertain. Germline V gene sequence: CDR1 SEHNR, CDR2 FQNEAQ (reference sequence). Trimming cost V 1 base and J 6 bases, with 12 bases left between them. The CDR3 runs 14 residues. The CDR3 nucleotides are TGTGCCAGCAGCTTAGGGGTAAGCGAATCTGAAGCTTTCTTT. Translated: CASSLGVSESEAFF.

The chain joins TRBV2 to TRBJ1-5; 10 bases match TRBD1. There are 16 residues in the CDR3. Trimming at V came to 6 bases and at J to 6 bases, leaving 11 bases not matched to a gene. Germline loops: CDR1 SNHLY, CDR2 FYNNEI. The CDR3 bases are TGTGCCAGCAGCAAGGTTGCCGGGACAGGGGCTCAGCCCCAGCATTTT. Its protein product is CASSKVAGTGAQPQHF.

The chain uses TRBV11-2 and TRBJ2-5; possible D gene TRBD2, 5 bases. Looked up from germline, CDR1 is SGHAT and CDR2 is FQNNGV. This CDR3 is built from 13 residues. V was trimmed by 4 bases and J by 2 bases, leaving 8 bases between them. CDR3: CASSSRTQETQYF. The CDR3 coding sequence is TGTGCCAGCAGCTCGAGGACTCAAGAGACCCAGTACTTC.

The count of this clone is one. This sequence joins TRBV7-3 and TRBJ1-1, with a weak D call TRBD1 (5 bases). The germline gives CDR1 SGHTA, CDR2 FQGTGA. The CDR3 extends over 15 amino acids. V was clipped by 4 bases and J by 1 base, with 13 bases between them. The CDR3 DNA sequence: TGTGCCAGCAGCTCGGGCCCTACAGGGAACACTGAAGCTTTCTTT. Translating gives CASSSGPTGNTEAFF.

In DNA, the CDR3 is TGTGCCATCAGAAGCGTGGGGGGCAGCGGGGAGCTGTTTTTT. Protein sequence: CAIRSVGGSGELFF. V gene TRBV10-3 combines with J gene TRBJ2-2; D could derive from TRBD1 or TRBD2 (6 bases each). CDR3 length: 14 amino acids. Germline V CDR1 and CDR2: ENHRY, SYGVKD. Trimming removed 6 bases from V and 7 bases from J, with 15 bases in between.

This clone was observed a few times. The chain couples TRBV3-1 (or the pseudogene TRBV3-2) to TRBJ1-5; D might be TRBD1 (5 bases). The CDR3 is 15 amino acids. The ends were cut back, 2 bases at V and 1 base at J, with 9 bases in the middle. The germline gives CDR1 LGHDT, CDR2 YNNKEL (reference sequence). CDR3 sequence reads: CASSQLRDSNQPQHF. In DNA form, the CDR3 reads TGTGCCAGCAGCCAACTCCGGGACAGCAATCAGCCCCAGCATTTT.

The chain is built from TRBV19 and TRBJ2-3, with TRBD2 identical over 9 bases. J gave up 1 base and V 5 bases, and 7 bases lay outside the gene matches. This CDR3 spans 16 amino acids. Germline V gene sequence: CDR1 LNHDA, CDR2 SQIVND (reference sequence). CDR3 bases: TGTGCCAGTAGTCTGCAGACTAGCGGCCGCACAGATACGCAGTATTTT. Its translation: CASSLQTSGRTDTQYF.

The V gene is TRBV6-6, the J gene TRBJ1-1; 7 nucleotides agree with TRBD1. The germline V gene has CDR1 MNHNY and CDR2 SVGAGI (reference sequence). This CDR3 comprises 15 residues. V dropped 6 bases and J dropped 1; count of bases not matched to a gene: 8. The CDR3 loop is CASRDQGGKNTEAFF. The CDR3 bases are TGTGCCAGCAGAGACCAGGGGGGCAAGAACACTGAAGCTTTCTTT.

This chain connects TRBV19 to TRBJ2-2; D gene unclear. The CDR3 sequence is 14 residues long. Germline CDR1 reads LNHDA; CDR2 reads SQIVND (reference sequence). Trimming took off 6 bases at V and 5 bases at J, with 13 bases between the two ends. CDR3 region: CASSLDWVTGELFF. The CDR3 bases are TGTGCCAGTAGCCTGGATTGGGTGACCGGGGAGCTGTTTTTT.